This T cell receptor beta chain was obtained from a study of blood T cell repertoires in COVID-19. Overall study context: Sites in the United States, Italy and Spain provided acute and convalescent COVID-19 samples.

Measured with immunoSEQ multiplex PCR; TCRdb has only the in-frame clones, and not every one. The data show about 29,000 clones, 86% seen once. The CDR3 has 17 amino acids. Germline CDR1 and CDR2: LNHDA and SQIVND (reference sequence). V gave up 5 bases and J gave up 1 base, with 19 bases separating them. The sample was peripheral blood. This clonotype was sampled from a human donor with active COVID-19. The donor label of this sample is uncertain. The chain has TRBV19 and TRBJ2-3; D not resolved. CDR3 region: CASSPRRPGWGTDTQYF. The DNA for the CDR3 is TGTGCCAGTAGTCCTAGACGTCCCGGATGGGGCACAGATACGCAGTATTTT. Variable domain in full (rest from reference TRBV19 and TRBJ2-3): DGGITQSPKYLFRKEGQNVTLSCEQNLNHDAMYWYRQDPGQGLRLIYYSQIVNDFQKGDIAEGYSVSREKKESFPLTVTSAQKNPTAFYLCASSPRRPGWGTDTQYFGPGTRLTVL.